The 30 T cell receptor beta chains presented below share a single source sample, sequenced in a study of shared clonotypes between healthy human individuals. Repertoires were generated with immunoSEQ multiplex PCR, while TCRdb's copy carries only in-frame clones and drops some. The profile covers millions of clones, with 85% to 95% appearing a single time and roughly 0.14% taken by the ten largest. Sequenced: naive CD4+ T cells sorted from blood. Subset noted: CD45RA+ positively selected. The receptors come from a man aged 18-30 years in good health.

V and J are TRBV15 and TRBJ2-5; 8 bases align to TRBD2. There are 16 residues in the CDR3. V dropped 0 bases and J dropped 5; count of bases not matched to a gene: 8. The germline V gene encodes CDR1 LNHNV and CDR2 YYDKDF (reference sequence). The CDR3 DNA reads as TGTGCCACCAGCAGAGATCGACTTAGCGGGATGGAGACCCAGTACTTC. This sequence encodes CATSRDRLSGMETQYF.

The chain joins TRBV27 to TRBJ1-6; D ambiguous. V shed 2 bases and J shed 1 base, with 9 bases lying between them. Germline values: CDR1 MNHEY, CDR2 SMNVEV (reference sequence). CDR3 length: 16 amino acids. The DNA for the CDR3 is TGTGCCAGCAGTTTAGTCGTCAGTTCCTATAATTCACCCCTCCACTTT. Its protein is CASSLVVSSYNSPLHF.

V usage is TRBV29-1 and J usage is TRBJ2-3, with D possibly TRBD2 on 6 matching bases. The V end lost 4 bases, the J end lost 0 bases, and 14 bases lay between the germline ends. Germline V gene data show CDR1 as SQVTM and CDR2 as ANQGSEA. The CDR3 runs 15 residues. In DNA, the CDR3 is TGCAGCGTTGGAGGTAGCGGAGGGAGCACAGATACGCAGTATTTT. Translation: CSVGGSGGSTDTQYF.

V and J are TRBV13 and TRBJ2-7; D is perhaps TRBD1 or TRBD2 (5 bases each). Trimming shortened V by 3 bases and J by 7 bases, and 19 bases separated the two germline ends. The CDR3 totals 15 residues. From germline, CDR1 is PRHDT and CDR2 FYEKMQ (reference sequence). In DNA, the CDR3 is TGTGCCAGCAGCTTTTATCGGGACCGCCTAGAGGAGCAGTACTTC. This sequence encodes CASSFYRDRLEEQYF. The full variable domain, with the rest looked up from reference TRBV13 and TRBJ2-7, is AAGVIQSPRHLIKEKRETATLKCYPIPRHDTVYWYQQGPGQDPQFLISFYEKMQSDKGSIPDRFSAQQFSDYHSELNMSSLELGDSALYFCASSFYRDRLEEQYFGPGTRLTVT.

V and J are TRBV5-1 and TRBJ1-4, with 7 bases fitting TRBD1. Germline CDR1 is SGHRS and CDR2 is YFSETQ. J gave up 3 bases and V 0 bases, and 2 bases lay outside the gene matches. CDR3 length equals 15 residues. Here the CDR3 reads CASSLGGGSNEKLFF. The CDR3 DNA is TGCGCCAGCAGCTTGGGAGGGGGCTCTAATGAAAAACTGTTTTTT.

V and J are TRBV19 and TRBJ2-3, with D unresolved. Germline V gives CDR1 LNHDA, CDR2 SQIVND (reference sequence). Between the trimmed V and J ends, which lost 6 bases and 6 bases, there was a span of 13 bases. The CDR3 consists of 13 residues. In DNA form, the CDR3 reads TGTGCCAGTAGCGTGCCGAGGATGGATACGCAGTATTTT. Encoded protein: CASSVPRMDTQYF.

CDR3: CASSTLGSGANVLTF. The CDR3 nucleotides read TGTGCCAGCAGTACCCTTGGCTCTGGGGCCAACGTCCTGACTTTC. This chain uses TRBV6-5 with TRBJ2-6; D is ambiguous. The V end lost 5 bases, the J end lost 0 bases, and 8 bases lay between the germline ends. CDR1 MNHEY and CDR2 SVGAGI come from the germline V gene. The CDR3 has 15 amino acids.

V is TRBV29-1 and J is TRBJ1-1, with 8 bases lining up with TRBD1. The CDR3 length is 13 residues. CDR1 is SQVTM, CDR2 ANQGSEA, per germline. The V and J ends lost 7 bases and 2 bases, in that order; junction bases with no gene match: 6. CDR3 protein: CSADRGINTEAFF. As DNA, the CDR3 is TGCAGCGCTGACAGGGGAATCAACACTGAAGCTTTCTTT.

A word on this clone: This specimen includes other DNA sequences encoding the same CDR3. The V call is TRBV7-2, the J call TRBJ2-7; no firm D call. Trimming left V 0 bases short and J 0 bases short, with 3 bases between. The CDR3 has 13 amino acids. Germline loops: CDR1 SGHTA, CDR2 FQGNSA. In DNA, the CDR3 is TGTGCCAGCAGCTTAGCCTACTCCTACGAGCAGTACTTC. It specifies CASSLAYSYEQYF. Supplemented by reference TRBV7-2 and TRBJ2-7, the full variable domain reads GAGVSQSPSNKVTEKGKDVELRCDPISGHTALYWYRQSLGQGLEFLIYFQGNSAPDKSGLPSDRFSAERTGGSVSTLTIQRTQQEDSAVYLCASSLAYSYEQYFGPGTRLTVT.

The chain carries TRBV4-2 and TRBJ1-5, with TRBD1 matching over 10 bases. The CDR3 loop spans 17 amino acids. Unmatched junction bases numbered 9, after V lost 0 bases and J lost 7 bases. CDR1 is LGHNA, CDR2 YNFKEQ, per germline. The CDR3, as DNA: TGTGCCAGCAGCCAAGAGGCCGGGACAGGGGTTTACCAGCCCCAGCATTTT. Translation gives CASSQEAGTGVYQPQHF.

The chain is built from TRBV2 and TRBJ2-3; 8 bases are a match to TRBD1. This CDR3 has 16 residues. V shed 5 bases and J 2 bases; nucleotides not matched to a gene: 9. Germline assignment: CDR1 SNHLY and CDR2 FYNNEI. This CDR3 is CASSLWTGKITDTQYF. The CDR3 DNA reads TGTGCCAGCAGTCTATGGACAGGGAAAATCACAGATACGCAGTATTTT.

The J gene is TRBJ2-7, the V gene TRBV6-6, with a possible D match to TRBD2 (5 bases). Trimming removed 3 bases from V and 1 base from J, with 10 bases in between. The CDR3 totals 14 residues. CDR1 is MNHNY and CDR2 is SVGAGI in the germline V gene (reference sequence). The CDR3 region is CASSYESGSYEQYF. The CDR3 DNA reads TGTGCCAGCAGTTATGAGAGCGGATCCTACGAGCAGTACTTC.

This sequence joins TRBV11-2 and TRBJ2-5; D gene ambiguous. Per the germline V gene, CDR1 is SGHAT and CDR2 is FQNNGV. CDR3 length equals 17 residues. V was cut by 4 bases and J by 0 bases, with 18 bases left in between. CDR3 loop: CASSSPAAGPYQETQYF. The CDR3 coding sequence is TGTGCCAGCAGCTCTCCCGCAGCAGGTCCATACCAAGAGACCCAGTACTTC.

The chain is built from TRBV2 and TRBJ2-3, with 8 bases fitting TRBD1. V was pared by 6 bases and J by 13 bases, with 12 bases of the junction left unmatched. The CDR3 covers 13 residues. CDR1 is SNHLY and CDR2 is FYNNEI in the germline V gene. The CDR3 sequence: CASRPGQGLVEYF. In DNA form, the CDR3 reads TGTGCCAGCAGGCCCGGACAGGGCTTGGTAGAGTATTTT.

The rearrangement joins TRBV18 to TRBJ1-5, with D hard to call. V lost 6 bases and J lost 6, with 12 bases in between. The CDR3 is made up of 13 amino acids. Germline-derived CDR1 and CDR2 are KGHSH and LQKENI. The CDR3 loop is CASSMTSGQPQHF. CDR3 nucleotide sequence: TGTGCCAGCTCCATGACCAGCGGTCAGCCCCAGCATTTT.

This clone has just one count. V usage is TRBV2 and J usage is TRBJ2-3; 7 nucleotides match TRBD1. The V gene end was trimmed by 5 bases and the J gene end by 2 bases; junction bases not matched to a gene: 10. Germline CDR1 reads SNHLY; CDR2 reads FYNNEI. The CDR3 extends over 16 amino acids. CDR3 residues: CASSRSGTENTDTQYF. The CDR3, as DNA: TGTGCCAGCAGTCGTTCCGGGACAGAGAACACAGATACGCAGTATTTT.

V and J are TRBV5-6 and TRBJ2-3; a possible D gene is TRBD1 (5 bases). V lost 3 bases, J lost 2 bases, and 7 bases lay in between. CDR3 length equals 13 residues. Germline loops: CDR1 SGHDT, CDR2 YYEEEE. For the CDR3, the DNA is TGTGCCAGCAGCTACAGGTTCACAGATACGCAGTATTTT. Protein: CASSYRFTDTQYF.

This chain joins TRBV6-6 and TRBJ2-1; D possibly corresponds to TRBD2 (6 bases). The CDR3 consists of 15 residues. V shed 4 bases and J shed 2 bases, with 12 bases lying between them. The germline V gene encodes CDR1 MNHNY and CDR2 SVGAGI (reference sequence). CDR3 residues: CASSSGTGTYNEQFF. CDR3 coding DNA: TGTGCCAGCAGTTCTGGGACTGGAACCTACAATGAGCAGTTCTTC.

The chain joins TRBV6-1 to TRBJ2-1; 11 bases fit TRBD1. V trimming: 2 bases; J trimming: 9 bases; junction bases outside the gene matches: 6. This CDR3 has 15 amino acids. In germline, CDR1 is MNHNS, CDR2 SASEGT. The DNA for the CDR3 is TGTGCCAGCAGTGAAATAGGGACAGGGGGTGGTGAGCAGTTCTTC. Its protein is CASSEIGTGGGEQFF.

The chain carries TRBV5-4 and TRBJ2-1, with 15 bases matching TRBD2. V lost 2 bases and J lost 10; bases outside the gene matches: 7. Germline assignment: CDR1 SGHNT and CDR2 YYREEE (reference sequence). The CDR3 consists of 16 residues. CDR3 DNA sequence: TGTGCCAGCAGCTTAGGACTAGCGGGGGGGTACGAGGAGCAGTTCTTC. It codes for CASSLGLAGGYEEQFF.

This clone was counted between two and nine times. The J gene is TRBJ1-1, the V gene TRBV28; tentative D call: TRBD1 (6 bases). Germline loops: CDR1 MDHEN, CDR2 SYDVKM. The CDR3 is 14 amino acids. V was shortened by 4 bases and J by 4 bases, with 13 bases between the two germline ends. The CDR3 region is CASSSLGGPTEAFF. CDR3 nucleotide sequence: TGTGCCAGCAGTTCCCTCGGGGGGCCCACTGAAGCTTTCTTT.

A remark on this clone: Other DNA sequences in this specimen translate into the identical CDR3. This chain uses TRBV6-1 with TRBJ1-3, with D unresolved. CDR3 size: 13 residues. V shed 1 base and J shed 4 bases, with 5 bases lying between them. Germline V gives CDR1 MNHNS, CDR2 SASEGT. CDR3 DNA sequence: TGTGCCAGCAGTGAAGTTTCCGGAAACACCATATATTTT. Its translation is CASSEVSGNTIYF.

The chain employs TRBV6-6 and TRBJ2-6; D call uncertain. The ends were cut back, 8 bases at V and 1 base at J, with 6 bases in the middle. The CDR3 is 13 amino acids. Germline CDR1 reads MNHNY; CDR2 reads SVGAGI (reference sequence). The CDR3 DNA follows: TGTGCCAGCGGTCGATCTGGGGCCAACGTCCTGACTTTC. Translating it yields CASGRSGANVLTF.

With respect to this clone: One end of the junction varies from germline; a read error may be responsible. DNA of the CDR3: TGTGCTAGCAGCTTAGCCCCCCCCGCTAGCGGGAGTATGTGGGAGACCCAGTACTTC. It yields the protein CASSLAPPASGSMWETQYF. The gene calls are TRBV7-7 and TRBJ2-5; 10 positions agree with TRBD2. CDR1 is SSHAT, CDR2 FNYEAQ, per germline (reference sequence). This CDR3 is 19 amino acids long.

This clone is a singleton in its sample. The chain combines TRBV5-5 with TRBJ2-4, with TRBD1 matching 9 bases. In germline, CDR1 is SGHKS, CDR2 YYEKEE (reference sequence). Losses at the gene ends were 4 bases for V and 7 bases for J; bases not matched to a gene: 3. The CDR3 covers 13 residues. CDR3 coding DNA: TGTGCCAGCAGCCACGGACAGGGGAACATTCAGTACTTC. Its protein is CASSHGQGNIQYF.

The chain combines TRBV15 with TRBJ2-7, with TRBD2 identical over 8 bases. The V segment lost 6 bases and the J segment 0 bases; nucleotides outside the gene matches: 4. CDR3 length: 14 amino acids. Germline V CDR1 and CDR2: LNHNV, YYDKDF (reference sequence). CDR3 nucleotides: TGTGCCACCAGTAGGCGGGAGGACTCCTACGAGCAGTACTTC. Protein sequence: CATSRREDSYEQYF. Together with reference TRBV15 and TRBJ2-7, the CDR3 gives the full variable domain: DAMVIQNPRYQVTQFGKPVTLSCSQTLNHNVMYWYQQKSSQAPKLLFHYYDKDFNNEADTPDNFQSRRPNTSFCFLDIRSPGLGDTAMYLCATSRREDSYEQYFGPGTRLTVT.

This chain joins TRBV14 and TRBJ2-1, with 7 bases that match TRBD1. CDR3 length equals 17 residues. Trimming cost V 7 bases and J 2 bases; bases outside gene matches: 14. CDR1 and CDR2 (germline): SGHDN, FVKESK. The CDR3 loop reads CASTFRKTGVPYNEQFF. CDR3 DNA sequence: TGTGCCAGCACGTTCCGCAAAACAGGGGTCCCCTACAATGAGCAGTTCTTC.

J is TRBJ2-3 and V is TRBV7-2; D may be TRBD1 or TRBD2 (6 bases each). This CDR3 has 15 residues. The V end was cut by 6 bases, the J end by 3 bases, with 16 bases between. From germline, CDR1 is SGHTA and CDR2 FQGNSA. CDR3 DNA sequence: TGTGCCAGCAGTTATCGGAGAGGGGGGACAGATACGCAGTATTTT. Translated, it gives CASSYRRGGTDTQYF.

The V gene is TRBV7-9, the J gene TRBJ2-3; possible D gene TRBD1, 5 bases. The CDR3 sequence is 15 residues long. Germline CDR1 is SEHNR and CDR2 is FQNEAQ (reference sequence). The V end was cut by 5 bases, the J end by 0 bases, with 12 bases between. CDR3 sequence: CASSPWGASTDTQYF. The CDR3 bases are TGTGCCAGCAGCCCATGGGGCGCTAGCACAGATACGCAGTATTTT. Variable domain in full (rest from reference TRBV7-9 and TRBJ2-3): DTGVSQNPRHKITKRGQNVTFRCDPISEHNRLYWYRQTLGQGPEFLTYFQNEAQLEKSRLLSDRFSAERPKGSFSTLEIQRTEQGDSAMYLCASSPWGASTDTQYFGPGTRLTVL.

Remarks on this clone: Compared with germline, one end of the junction differs, possibly owing to a read error. This chain links TRBV7-2 with TRBJ1-4; D not resolved. The CDR3 length is 13 residues. Germline CDR1 is SGHTA and CDR2 is FQGNSA. The CDR3 DNA is TGTGCCAGCAGCTTGGGATCGGCCGAGATCGTAATTTTT. Translated, it gives CASSLGSAEIVIF.